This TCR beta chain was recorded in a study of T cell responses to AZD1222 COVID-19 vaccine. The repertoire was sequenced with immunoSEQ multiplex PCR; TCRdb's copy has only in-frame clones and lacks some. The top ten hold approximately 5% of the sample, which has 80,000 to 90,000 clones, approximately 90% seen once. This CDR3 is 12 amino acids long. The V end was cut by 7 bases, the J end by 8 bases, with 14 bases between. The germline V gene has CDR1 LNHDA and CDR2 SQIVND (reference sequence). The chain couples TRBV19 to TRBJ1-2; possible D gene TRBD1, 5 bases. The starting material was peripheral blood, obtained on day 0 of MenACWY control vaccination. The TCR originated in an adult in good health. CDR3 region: CASNRVGAGYTF. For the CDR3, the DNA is TGTGCCAGTAACCGGGTCGGGGCCGGCTACACCTTC.